A selection of T cell receptor beta chains follows, all from one sample in a study of blood T cell repertoires in COVID-19. The assay was immunoSEQ multiplex PCR, and TCRdb's table has in-frame clones only and misses some. This sample has 40,000 to 50,000 clones, with about 83% found just once. Material: peripheral blood. These receptors originate from a woman in her sixties or seventies with acute or convalescent COVID-19. Both conserved end residues are part of each CDR3. Fields, in order: CDR3 DNA, CDR3 protein, D gene, clone size, J gene, V gene. The D gene is left open where the match is weak. Size tells how often a clone was seen (once, few, many) or the class of an expanded clone, and some rows leave it out.

cdr3_nt: TGTGCCAGCAGCCAAGGAAACGGGGGAGATACGCAGTATTTT
cdr3_aa: CASSQGNGGDTQYF
d_call: -
clone_size: -
j_call: TRBJ2-3
v_call: TRBV14

cdr3_nt: TGCGCCAGCAGCTTGGGGTTATCAGACTACGAGCAGTACTTC
cdr3_aa: CASSLGLSDYEQYF
d_call: -
clone_size: -
j_call: TRBJ2-7
v_call: TRBV5-1

cdr3_nt: TGTGCCAGCAGCTTATTACAGGGGGGTTACGGTGAGCAGTTCTTC
cdr3_aa: CASSLLQGGYGEQFF
d_call: TRBD1
clone_size: -
j_call: TRBJ2-1
v_call: TRBV7-3

cdr3_nt: TGTGCCAGTAGTATATACGGTGACGGGGACACTGAAGCTTTCTTT
cdr3_aa: CASSIYGDGDTEAFF
d_call: -
clone_size: -
j_call: TRBJ1-1
v_call: TRBV19

cdr3_nt: TGCGCCAGCAGCTTGGATTCAGGGGGCTACGAGCAGTACTTC
cdr3_aa: CASSLDSGGYEQYF
d_call: TRBD1
clone_size: -
j_call: TRBJ2-7
v_call: TRBV5-1

cdr3_nt: TGTGCCACCAGCAGGGACAGGGATTACTATGGCTACACCTTC
cdr3_aa: CATSRDRDYYGYTF
d_call: TRBD1
clone_size: -
j_call: TRBJ1-2
v_call: TRBV15

cdr3_nt: TGTGCCAGCCATGCCACCCGGCTAGCAGCCTACAATGAGCAGTTCTTC
cdr3_aa: CASHATRLAAYNEQFF
d_call: -
clone_size: -
j_call: TRBJ2-1
v_call: TRBV2

cdr3_nt: TGTGCCAGCAGCTTTCGAGGAAACTATGGCTACACCTTC
cdr3_aa: CASSFRGNYGYTF
d_call: -
clone_size: -
j_call: TRBJ1-2
v_call: TRBV7-9

cdr3_nt: TGTGCCAGCAGTGAGTGGGACAGGGCTACCTACGAGCAGTACTTC
cdr3_aa: CASSEWDRATYEQYF
d_call: TRBD1
clone_size: -
j_call: TRBJ2-7
v_call: TRBV6-1

cdr3_nt: TGTGCCAGCAGCGTAGACCGGGTACACGGCTACACCTTC
cdr3_aa: CASSVDRVHGYTF
d_call: -
clone_size: once
j_call: TRBJ1-2
v_call: TRBV9

cdr3_nt: TGCGCCAGCAGCCCAGGACAGGGGAGAGAAAAACTGTTTTTT
cdr3_aa: CASSPGQGREKLFF
d_call: TRBD1
clone_size: -
j_call: TRBJ1-4
v_call: TRBV5-1

cdr3_nt: TGTGCCACCAGCGGCGGGGGGAACACTGAAGCTTTCTTT
cdr3_aa: CATSGGGNTEAFF
d_call: -
clone_size: once
j_call: TRBJ1-1
v_call: TRBV24-1

cdr3_nt: TGTGCCAGCAGGGATGCAGGGGTTTTTAACTATGGCTACACCTTC
cdr3_aa: CASRDAGVFNYGYTF
d_call: -
clone_size: -
j_call: TRBJ1-2
v_call: TRBV2

cdr3_nt: TGTGCCAGCAGCTTAACGCGTCTAGACGAGCAGTACTTC
cdr3_aa: CASSLTRLDEQYF
d_call: -
clone_size: -
j_call: TRBJ2-7
v_call: TRBV7-3

cdr3_nt: TGTGCCAGCAGCAGACAGTTTTTTCAGCCCCAGCATTTT
cdr3_aa: CASSRQFFQPQHF
d_call: -
clone_size: once
j_call: TRBJ1-5
v_call: TRBV12-3/TRBV12-4

cdr3_nt: TGTGCCAGCAGGGAACAGGGGGCTGGTCTCAATCAGCCCCAGCATTTT
cdr3_aa: CASREQGAGLNQPQHF
d_call: TRBD1
clone_size: few
j_call: TRBJ1-5
v_call: TRBV2

cdr3_nt: TGTGCCAGCACACAAGCGGTCGGGGAGCTGTTTTTT
cdr3_aa: CASTQAVGELFF
d_call: -
clone_size: once
j_call: TRBJ2-2
v_call: TRBV19